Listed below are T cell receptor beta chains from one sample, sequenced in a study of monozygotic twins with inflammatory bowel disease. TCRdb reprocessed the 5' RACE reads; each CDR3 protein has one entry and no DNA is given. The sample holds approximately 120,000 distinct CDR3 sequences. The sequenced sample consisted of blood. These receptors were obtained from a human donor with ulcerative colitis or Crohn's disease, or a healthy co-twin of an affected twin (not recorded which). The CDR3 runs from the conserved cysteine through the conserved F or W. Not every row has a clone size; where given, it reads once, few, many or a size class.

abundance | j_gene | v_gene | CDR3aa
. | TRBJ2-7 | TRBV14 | CASSQDGVHEQYF
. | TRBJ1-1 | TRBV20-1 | CSARPSERLNTEAFF
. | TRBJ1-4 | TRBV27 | CASSLEPNEKLFF
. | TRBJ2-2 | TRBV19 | CASSFYYTGELFF
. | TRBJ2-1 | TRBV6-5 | CASSSPGLAGVYNEQFF
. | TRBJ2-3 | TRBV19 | CASGQTQTDTQYF
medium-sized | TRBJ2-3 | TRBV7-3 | CASSLNPLGLAVDTQYF
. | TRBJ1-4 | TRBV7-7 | CASSPRGGPNEKLFF
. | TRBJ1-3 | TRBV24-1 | CATSSGTGNTIYF
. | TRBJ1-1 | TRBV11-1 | CASSLIWFVDRGSGREAFF
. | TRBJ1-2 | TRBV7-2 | CASSVGTNYGYTF
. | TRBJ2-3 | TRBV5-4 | CASRLRGTDTQYF
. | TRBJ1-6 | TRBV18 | CASSPLEGPPLHF
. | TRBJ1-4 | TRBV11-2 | CASSLTGEEKLFF
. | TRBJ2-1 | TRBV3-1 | CASSQVPGLPPYNEQFF
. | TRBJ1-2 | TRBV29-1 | CSVEDRNLSAYGYTF
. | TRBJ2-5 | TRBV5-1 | CASSLTTGGGKETQYF
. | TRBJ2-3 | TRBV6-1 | CASITSGGEDTQYF
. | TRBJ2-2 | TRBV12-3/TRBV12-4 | CASSMMTGFGGELFF
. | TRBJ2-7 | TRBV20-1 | CSARPGTSVQTYEQYF
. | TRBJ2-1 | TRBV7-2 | CASSGRGSGRWDEQFF
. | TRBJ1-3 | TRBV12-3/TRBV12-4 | CASSLINGNTIYF
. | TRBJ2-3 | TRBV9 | CASSSSGRADTQYF
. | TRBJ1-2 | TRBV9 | CASSDGHFPYYGYTF
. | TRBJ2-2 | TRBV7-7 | CASSPRWGEAGELFF
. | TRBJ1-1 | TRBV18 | CASSPDRAATEAFF
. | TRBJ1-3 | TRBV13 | CASSLRGNTIYF
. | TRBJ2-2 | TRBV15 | CATSTGLAGGANTGELFF
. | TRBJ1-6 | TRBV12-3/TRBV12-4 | CASSFRTGDSPLHF
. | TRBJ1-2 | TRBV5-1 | CASSWTGEIYYGYTF
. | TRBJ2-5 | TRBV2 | CASKGTPLTQYF
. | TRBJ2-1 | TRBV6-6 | CATRTSSYNEQFF
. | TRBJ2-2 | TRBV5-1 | CASSFGSGANTGELFF
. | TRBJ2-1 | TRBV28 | CASSFRAERQQFF
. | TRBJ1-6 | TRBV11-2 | CASSFRERGSPLHF
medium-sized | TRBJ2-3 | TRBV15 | CATRNLPAGGPSTDTQYF
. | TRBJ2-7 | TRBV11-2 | CASSLLDRGVEQYF
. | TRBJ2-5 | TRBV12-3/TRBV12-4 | CASSLDRAETQYF
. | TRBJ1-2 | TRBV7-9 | CASSLQYDYGYTF
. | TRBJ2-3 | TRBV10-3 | CAIRPSRTDTQYF
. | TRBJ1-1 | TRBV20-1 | CSANRGAGTEAFF
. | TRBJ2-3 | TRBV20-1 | CSARGARADTQYF
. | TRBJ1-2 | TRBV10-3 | CAISESMSPGVSRGYTF
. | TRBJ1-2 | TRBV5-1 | CASSEDGQTNYGYTF
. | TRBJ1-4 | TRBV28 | CASSSPDRDEKLFF